The 16 T cell receptor beta chains below were found in one sample sequenced in a study of T cell responses to AZD1222 COVID-19 vaccine. The protocol was immunoSEQ multiplex PCR, while the TCRdb copy is restricted to in-frame clones and leaves out a portion. Here the sample spans 90,000 to 100,000 clones, 85% to 90% being singletons. The sequences come from peripheral blood, collected on day 0 of AZD1222 vaccination. These receptors all stem from an adult in good health.

The gene calls are TRBV5-4 and TRBJ1-4; D call uncertain. CDR3 length equals 16 residues. V was trimmed by 0 bases and J by 7 bases, leaving 16 bases between them. Per the germline V gene, CDR1 is SGHNT and CDR2 is YYREEE (reference sequence). CDR3 in amino acids: CASSLGSAGGGEKLFF. In DNA form, the CDR3 reads TGTGCCAGCAGCTTGGGGTCGGCAGGCGGTGGTGAAAAACTGTTTTTT.

This clone has only a few counts. In nucleotides, the CDR3 is TGTGCCAGCAGAAAGGGCGAAGCTAACTATGGCTACACCTTC. Translated: CASRKGEANYGYTF. This chain connects TRBV3-1 (or the pseudogene TRBV3-2) to TRBJ1-2; D is uncertain. Germline V CDR1 and CDR2: LGHDT, YNNKEL (reference sequence). V gave up 6 bases and J gave up 0 bases, with 11 bases separating them. The CDR3 runs 14 residues.

The chain carries TRBV20-1 and TRBJ1-6, with D perhaps TRBD1 (6 bases). The CDR3 spans 14 residues. Looked up from germline, CDR1 is DFQATT and CDR2 is SNEGSKA (reference sequence). V gave up 3 bases and J gave up 7 bases, with 13 bases separating them. The CDR3 DNA sequence: TGCAGTGCTAGTTCTCGACAGGAAAATTCACCCCTCCACTTT. It is translated as CSASSRQENSPLHF.

The rearrangement uses TRBV2 and TRBJ2-3; 8 bases fit TRBD2. Germline values: CDR1 SNHLY, CDR2 FYNNEI. The CDR3 sequence is 15 residues long. J was trimmed by 1 base and V by 6 bases; bases with no gene match: 6. CDR3 bases: TGTGCCAGCAGGGGGTTAGCGGGGCGCACAGATACGCAGTATTTT. Its translation: CASRGLAGRTDTQYF.

The V and J genes are TRBV5-4 and TRBJ1-1, with D possibly matching TRBD1 (5 bases). Germline lookup yields CDR1 SGHNT and CDR2 YYREEE (reference sequence). This CDR3 contains 17 residues. V lost 4 bases, J lost 0 bases, and 19 bases lay in between. The CDR3, as DNA: TGTGCCAGCAGCCTAGGGGTCCTGAAGCCAATGAACACTGAAGCTTTCTTT. Translation: CASSLGVLKPMNTEAFF.

The chain combines TRBV6-5 with TRBJ1-2; tentatively, D is TRBD1 (6 bases). The CDR3 covers 15 residues. V shed 2 bases and J shed 4 bases, with 14 bases lying between them. The V gene's germline CDR1 is MNHEY and CDR2 SVGAGI. DNA of the CDR3: TGTGCCAGCAGTTACGGACAGTCGAATAGCTATGGCTACACCTTC. Its translation: CASSYGQSNSYGYTF.

CDR3 sequence: CASSLGGGRGTEAFF. The CDR3 coding sequence is TGCGCCAGCAGCTTGGGTGGGGGCAGGGGCACTGAAGCTTTCTTT. The V gene is TRBV5-1, the J gene TRBJ1-1, with D possibly being TRBD1 (6 bases). CDR1 is SGHRS, CDR2 YFSETQ, per germline. This CDR3 has 15 amino acids. V lost 0 bases and J lost 4, with 13 bases in between.

This sequence joins TRBV4-1 and TRBJ2-2; 7 bases agree with TRBD1. Germline-derived CDR1 and CDR2 are MGHRA and YSYEKL. Losses at the gene ends were 5 bases for V and 10 bases for J; bases not matched to a gene: 7. The CDR3 is 13 amino acids. The CDR3 reads CASSAGTVQELFF. CDR3 nucleotide sequence: TGCGCCAGCAGCGCCGGGACAGTACAGGAGCTGTTTTTT.

Concerning this clone itself: This sample also contains other DNA sequences that code for the same CDR3. The chain couples TRBV5-4 to TRBJ2-3, with unresolved D. The V end lost 0 bases, the J end lost 1 base, and 3 bases lay between the germline ends. Per the germline V gene, CDR1 is SGHNT and CDR2 is YYREEE (reference sequence). The CDR3 length is 13 residues. The CDR3 DNA follows: TGTGCCAGCAGCTTGGGTGGCACAGATACGCAGTATTTT. Its protein is CASSLGGTDTQYF.

V usage is TRBV27 and J usage is TRBJ2-2; D gene unclear. This CDR3 region has 14 residues. Looked up from germline, CDR1 is MNHEY and CDR2 is SMNVEV (reference sequence). V dropped 5 bases and J dropped 4 bases, with 11 bases sitting between them. CDR3 nucleotide sequence: TGTGCCAGCAGTCTAAGGCCGGGCACCGGGGAGCTGTTTTTT. Translated, it gives CASSLRPGTGELFF.

V usage is TRBV24-1 and J usage is TRBJ2-1, with D uncertain. The CDR3 totals 14 residues. Germline V gene data show CDR1 as KGHDR and CDR2 as SFDVKD. The V end lost 4 bases, the J end lost 5 bases, and 11 bases lay between the germline ends. The DNA for the CDR3 is TGTGCCACCAGTGAGACCTGGCGAAACAATGAGCAGTTCTTC. It encodes CATSETWRNNEQFF.

The chain has TRBV4-2 and TRBJ1-4; D not resolved. Germline V gives CDR1 LGHNA, CDR2 YNFKEQ. This CDR3 is built from 16 residues. V was shortened by 1 base and J by 7 bases, with 16 bases between the two germline ends. CDR3 coding DNA: TGTGCCAGCAGCCAAGTTCGGCCCCAGTCGGGTGAAAAACTGTTTTTT. Translation: CASSQVRPQSGEKLFF.

The chain joins TRBV5-1 to TRBJ2-5, with TRBD2 identical over 10 bases. Trimming took 3 bases from V and 3 from J; bases not matched to a gene: 5. The CDR3 is 15 residues long. Germline V gene data show CDR1 as SGHRS and CDR2 as YFSETQ. Here the CDR3 reads CASSSFLAGEETQYF. CDR3 coding DNA: TGCGCCAGCAGCTCGTTCCTAGCGGGGGAAGAGACCCAGTACTTC.

The rearrangement links TRBV5-4 to TRBJ1-4; 8 nucleotides agree with TRBD1. V was clipped by 4 bases and J by 8 bases; unmatched bases: 10. This CDR3 comprises 15 residues. CDR1 and CDR2 (germline): SGHNT, YYREEE (reference sequence). The CDR3 sequence: CASSQNQGAGEKLFF. CDR3 DNA sequence: TGTGCCAGCAGCCAGAACCAGGGGGCAGGGGAAAAACTGTTTTTT.

The chain has TRBV18 and TRBJ1-3, with D hard to call. The V end lost 3 bases, the J end lost 0 bases, and 9 bases lay between the germline ends. This CDR3 is built from 15 residues. Germline CDR1 and CDR2: KGHSH and LQKENI. The CDR3 nucleotides read TGTGCCAGCTCACCCCAATTAAGCTCTGGAAACACCATATATTTT. Protein: CASSPQLSSGNTIYF.

This chain links TRBV2 with TRBJ1-1; 10 bases align to TRBD1. The CDR3 is 13 residues long. CDR1 and CDR2 from the germline V gene are SNHLY and FYNNEI. The V segment lost 10 bases and the J segment 4 bases; nucleotides outside the gene matches: 6. This chain's CDR3 is CATQDRGGTEAFF. CDR3 nucleotides: TGTGCCACCCAGGACAGGGGGGGCACTGAAGCTTTCTTT.